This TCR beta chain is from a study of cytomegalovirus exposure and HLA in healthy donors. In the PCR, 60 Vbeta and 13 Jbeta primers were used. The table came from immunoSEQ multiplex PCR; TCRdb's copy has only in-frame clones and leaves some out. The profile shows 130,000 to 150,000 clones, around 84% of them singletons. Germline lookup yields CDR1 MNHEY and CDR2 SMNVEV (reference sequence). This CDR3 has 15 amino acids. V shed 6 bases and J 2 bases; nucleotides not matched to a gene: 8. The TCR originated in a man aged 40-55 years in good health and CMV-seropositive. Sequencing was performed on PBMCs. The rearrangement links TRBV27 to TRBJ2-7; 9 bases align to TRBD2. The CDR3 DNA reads TGTGCCAGCAGACAAGGACTAGCGAACGCCTACGAGCAGTACTTC. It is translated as CASRQGLANAYEQYF.